The sample holds a few counts of the clone carrying this TCR beta chain. Its specificity is unknown. These data are taken from a study of long-term antiretroviral therapy in people with HIV. Study background: The earliest samples came about a decade before the 2015 immediate-ART recommendation. Study-wide results and limits: Although diversity increased after ART, it remained lower than in transplant donor controls.

V shed 6 bases, J shed 9 bases, and the junction held 11 bases outside the gene matches. Germline V gene sequence: CDR1 MRHNA, CDR2 SNTAGT. The CDR3 has 14 amino acids. It was version v3.0 of the immunoSEQ assay that was run at survey level. Produced via immunoSEQ multiplex PCR; TCRdb's table is partial and in-frame only. The sample records 20,000 to 25,000 clones, around four fifths being singletons. The sequence came from a woman aged 40-49 years with HIV. The starting material was unsorted PBMCs, obtained 1.2 years after starting antiretroviral therapy. The V and J genes are TRBV6-4 and TRBJ2-1; 7 nucleotides match TRBD2. The CDR3 is CASSDASGIGEQFF. The CDR3 DNA is TGTGCCAGCAGCGACGCAAGCGGGATCGGTGAGCAGTTCTTC.